This TCR beta chain was observed in a study of human T cells and chemical hapten exposure. Study-level background: Across samples, TCR yields varied, mostly owing to small differences in pooled library volumes.

The germline CDR1 and CDR2 sequences are MNHEY and SVGEGT. Deletions cut 1 base from V and 4 bases from J, with 11 bases between. The CDR3 contains 15 residues. This clonotype has just a few counts. No antigen is known for it. Notes on the study in general: DPC sensitization left the count of TCRs above 1 in 1000 unchanged.

Individual cDNA molecules received unique molecular identifiers in the library. Authors' analysis steps: TCR counts had a median of around 94,000 per sample and spanned roughly 20,000 to 690,600. TCRdb fed the RACE reads into MiXCR, producing one record per CDR3 protein. What appears here as the V and J calls and clone size reflects TCRdb's work, not the paper's. The top ten clones hold 2.9% of a sample with some 90,000 distinct CDR3 sequences, roughly 8.5% of them seen once. As for time point: healthy volunteer bleed at 2 weeks. Unfractionated whole blood yielded total RNA. This sequence was found in a female donor in good health. Some clones in this sample may be carry-over from other donors' samples. Sequencing was performed on whole blood. The V and J genes are TRBV6-2 or TRBV6-3 and TRBJ2-1; TRBD2 might be the D (6 bases). CDR3: CASSYYPGVYNEQFF. The DNA for the CDR3 is TGTGCCAGCAGTTACTACCCGGGAGTTTACAATGAGCAGTTCTTC.